This T cell receptor (beta chain) was profiled in a study of technical replicates of blood from a few donors (dated by TCRdb to 2015 to 2018). The CDR3 goes from the cysteine to the phenylalanine over 16 residues. Kept here is only the CDR3 DNA, which spans 48 bases and is read in frame from base 1. CDR1 SGHDT and CDR2 YYEEEE were looked up in the germline V gene. V is trimmed back by 4 bases and J by 8 bases, and the junction contains 17 bases that no gene match accounts for. The method was the immunoSEQ multiplex PCR assay. Drawn from immuneACCESS, this table holds only the in-frame rearrangements with V and J called that TCRdb kept. Clones are partly lost; checked studies trace under half to an unresolved V gene and leave the rest unexplained. In this sample the table shows tens of thousands of clones, roughly 93% of which occur a single time. 0.24% of the sample goes to the ten largest clones.

As regards this clone: Its antigen has not been determined. No clone much larger than this one lies a single base away; base qualities are absent.

Rearrangement joined TRBV5-6 to TRBJ1-2; 7 middle bases align to TRBD1. The sequenced sample was T cells isolated from PBMCs. The receptor was isolated from a human donor in good health. This receptor has the CDR3 CASSLRDSGGIVGYTF. At the DNA level, the sequence is TGTGCCAGCAGCCTCCGGGACAGTGGCGGGATAGTAGGCTACACCTTC.